A selection of T cell receptor beta chains follows, all from one sample in a study of T cell changes during pregnancy in multiple sclerosis. Profiled with immunoSEQ multiplex PCR; TCRdb holds only in-frame clones, not every one. The table records under 50,000 clones, roughly 92% of them present only once. The sequences come from CD4+ T cells from peripheral blood mononuclear cells, collected in the second trimester of pregnancy. These receptors were obtained from a female donor in good health, enrolled as a control in a pregnancy study. Each CDR3 is given with its conserved first and last residue. A D gene is named only where the DNA matches it firmly. Part of the rows lack a size; the others show once, few, many or a class for expanded clones.

D gene | J gene | V gene | clone size | CDR3 DNA | CDR3 protein
. | TRBJ1-2 | TRBV6-1 | . | TGTGCCAGCAGGCATAACTCTGGCTATGGCTACACCTTC | CASRHNSGYGYTF
TRBD1 | TRBJ2-7 | TRBV9 | . | TGTGCCAGCAGCGTCTATCCAGGGGGCTACGAGCAGTACTTC | CASSVYPGGYEQYF
TRBD1 | TRBJ1-1 | TRBV4-2 | . | TGTGCCAGCAGCCAAGATCGACAGGGCGCTGAAGCTTTCTTT | CASSQDRQGAEAFF
. | TRBJ1-1 | TRBV27 | . | TGTGCCAGCAGTTTGGCTGGGTGGGGAGGGAGTGAAGCTTTCTTT | CASSLAGWGGSEAFF
. | TRBJ1-1 | TRBV6-5 | . | TGTGCCAGCAGTTTTCGGGGAGGGGTGGACACTGAAGCTTTCTTT | CASSFRGGVDTEAFF
. | TRBJ1-5 | TRBV19 | few | TGTGCCAGTGCGGGGGCTAGCAATCAGCCCCAGCATTTT | CASAGASNQPQHF
TRBD1 | TRBJ1-2 | TRBV9 | . | TGTGCCAGCAGAGGACAGGGGAACTATGGCTACACCTTC | CASRGQGNYGYTF
TRBD2 | TRBJ2-5 | TRBV9 | . | TGTGCCAGCAGCGATTTGACTAGCGCTGGGGAGACCCAGTACTTC | CASSDLTSAGETQYF
TRBD2 | TRBJ2-3 | TRBV19 | . | TGTGCCAGTAGTACGACTAGCGGAAGCACAGATACGCAGTATTTT | CASSTTSGSTDTQYF
TRBD1 | TRBJ1-1 | TRBV25-1 | . | TGTGCCAGCAGGGAACACAGGGGCACTGAAGCTTTCTTT | CASREHRGTEAFF
. | TRBJ2-7 | TRBV5-6 | . | TGTGCCAGCAGCTTGTGGGACAAAATCTCCTACGAGCAGTACTTC | CASSLWDKISYEQYF